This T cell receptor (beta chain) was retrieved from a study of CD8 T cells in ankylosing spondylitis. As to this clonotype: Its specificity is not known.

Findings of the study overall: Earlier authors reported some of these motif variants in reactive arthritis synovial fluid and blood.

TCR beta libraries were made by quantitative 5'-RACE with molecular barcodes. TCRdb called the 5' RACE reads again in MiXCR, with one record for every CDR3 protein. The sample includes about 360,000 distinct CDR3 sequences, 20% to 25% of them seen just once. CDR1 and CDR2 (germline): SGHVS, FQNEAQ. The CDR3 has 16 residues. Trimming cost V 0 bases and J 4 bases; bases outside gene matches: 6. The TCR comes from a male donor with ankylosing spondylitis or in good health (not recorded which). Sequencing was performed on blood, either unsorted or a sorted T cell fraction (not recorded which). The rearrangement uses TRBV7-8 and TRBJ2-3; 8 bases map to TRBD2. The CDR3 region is CASSLAIRGGADTQYF. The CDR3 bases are TGTGCCAGCAGCTTAGCGATTCGGGGGGGCGCAGATACGCAGTATTTT.